This T cell receptor beta chain was observed in a study of graft-versus-host responses after intestinal transplantation. The repertoire was sequenced with immunoSEQ multiplex PCR; TCRdb's copy has only in-frame clones and lacks some. The table includes under 150,000 clones, around 93% detected once. Regarding this clone: Its antigen is undetermined.

The material sequenced was unstimulated CD4+ T cells sorted from spleen or lymph node cells, taken before intestinal transplant. The receptor comes from a human donor who received an intestinal transplant.

The CDR3 region is CASSLDTDTQYF. In DNA, the CDR3 is TGCGCCAGCAGCTTGGACACAGATACGCAGTATTTT. This sequence joins TRBV5-1 and TRBJ2-3; D unresolved. The CDR3 sequence is 12 residues long. Germline assignment: CDR1 SGHRS and CDR2 YFSETQ. The V gene lost 0 bases and the J gene lost 2 bases, with 1 base spanning the gap.